These T cell receptor beta chains were read from a single sample in a study of blood T cells in healthy people across ages. TCRdb re-called the 5' RACE reads with MiXCR, one entry per CDR3 protein. The sample shows roughly 680,000 distinct CDR3 sequences, roughly 21% of them seen only once. The sample taken for sequencing was blood. The receptors were gathered from a man in his 70s in good health. The CDR3 runs from the conserved cysteine through the conserved F or W. Fields, in order: D gene, J gene, V gene, clone size, CDR3 DNA, CDR3 protein. D genes are given only for firm matches. Where a row states a size, it is once, few, many or the class of an expanded clone; other rows omit it.

>NA|TRBJ2-1|TRBV5-5|few
TGTGCCAGCAGCCCGCGAACTAGCTCCGACAATGAGCAGTTCTTC
CASSPRTSSDNEQFF
>NA|TRBJ2-1|TRBV10-3|once
TGTGCCATCAGTGAGTCTAGAACCGAGCAGTTCTTC
CAISESRTEQFF
>NA|TRBJ2-3|TRBV10-3|few
TGTGCCATCAGTGCTCTAGCAGAAAGTACAGATACGCAGTATTTT
CAISALAESTDTQYF
>NA|TRBJ2-3|TRBV4-1|NA
TGCGCCAGCAGCCCCGAGCGGATCTCCACAGATACGCAGTATTTT
CASSPERISTDTQYF
>NA|TRBJ1-6|TRBV13|NA
TGTGCCAGCAGCTTAGGATTTGGGTATAATTCACCCCTCCACTTT
CASSLGFGYNSPLHF
>TRBD2|TRBJ2-7|TRBV4-2|few
TGTGCCAGCAGCCAAGAGACTAGCGGGAGGTACGAGCAGTACTTC
CASSQETSGRYEQYF
>NA|TRBJ2-5|TRBV11-2|NA
TGTGCCAGCAGCTCCGTAGGAGGGGCTTTATTCTGGGAGACCCAGTACTTC
CASSSVGGALFWETQYF
>NA|TRBJ1-2|TRBV12-3/TRBV12-4|NA
TGTGCCAGCAGTTTACAGGGGTCCCCGGTGGGCTACACCTTC
CASSLQGSPVGYTF
>NA|TRBJ1-3|TRBV7-2|NA
TGTGCCAGCAGCTTAAGGGCAGGGTTTGGAAACACCATATATTTT
CASSLRAGFGNTIYF
>TRBD1|TRBJ1-2|TRBV3-1|many
TGTGCCAGCAGCCAGGGGGGACAGGGGACCAATGGCTACACCTTC
CASSQGGQGTNGYTF
>NA|TRBJ1-3|TRBV5-1|few
TGCGCCAGCAGCTTGGACTGGGGAAACACCATATATTTT
CASSLDWGNTIYF
>TRBD1|TRBJ1-2|TRBV28|NA
TGTGCCAGCAGTGGTGGGGGGACAGGGAAAGTGAATGGCTACACCTTC
CASSGGGTGKVNGYTF
>NA|TRBJ2-3|TRBV5-1|NA
TGCGCCAGCAGCAAACAGGGTAGAGTGGAAGATACGCAGTATTTT
CASSKQGRVEDTQYF
>NA|TRBJ2-2|TRBV29-1|few
TGCAGCGTTGAAGAGGGGGGCCGGGAGCTGTTTTTT
CSVEEGGRELFF
>NA|TRBJ2-4|TRBV7-2|NA
TGTGCCAGCAGCACGGGACATAGCAAAAACATTCAGTACTTC
CASSTGHSKNIQYF
>NA|TRBJ2-5|TRBV5-1|NA
TGCGCCAGCAGCTTGGCCTTCTCCGGATCCCAAGAGACCCAGTACTTC
CASSLAFSGSQETQYF
>TRBD1|TRBJ2-1|TRBV7-9|NA
TGTGCCAGCAGCTCCCGACAGGGCTTCAATGAGCAGTTCTTC
CASSSRQGFNEQFF
>TRBD1|TRBJ2-1|TRBV20-1|few
TGCAGTGCTAGGAAGGGCCAGGGGGCTAGGGATGAGCAGTTCTTC
CSARKGQGARDEQFF
>TRBD2|TRBJ2-2|TRBV5-1|NA
TGCGCCAGCAGCTATTCGAGCGGGGGGAACACCGGGGAGCTGTTTTTT
CASSYSSGGNTGELFF
>NA|TRBJ2-6|TRBV15|NA
TGTGCCACCAGCAGTAAACAGGGCCCTGGGGCCAACGTCCTGACTTTC
CATSSKQGPGANVLTF
>NA|TRBJ2-7|TRBV10-3|NA
TGTGCCATCAGTGATTCCAACTACTCCTACGAGCAGTACTTC
CAISDSNYSYEQYF
>TRBD1|TRBJ1-1|TRBV7-2|NA
TGTGCCAGCAGCTTAGCTGCGACAGGGGAAACTGAAGCTTTCTTT
CASSLAATGETEAFF
>NA|TRBJ1-1|TRBV20-1|NA
TGCAGTGCTAGAGATTTTGGGCGTCCTTGGGGCACTGAAGCTTTCTTT
CSARDFGRPWGTEAFF
>TRBD1|TRBJ1-2|TRBV25-1|NA
TGTGCCAGCAGTGGCGGGACAGCCTATGGCTACACCTTC
CASSGGTAYGYTF
>NA|TRBJ2-3|TRBV20-1|NA
TGCAGTGCAATCAGGGGGAGGACCGATACGCAGTATTTT
CSAIRGRTDTQYF
>TRBD1|TRBJ2-3|TRBV6-6|few
TGTGCCAGCAGGAAACAGGGGACAGATACGCAGTATTTT
CASRKQGTDTQYF
>NA|TRBJ2-1|TRBV3-1|many
TGTGCCAGCAGCCAAGATCTTGTAGTGCCCGGGATGGGCTCCTACAATGAGCAGTTCTTC
CASSQDLVVPGMGSYNEQFF
>TRBD2|TRBJ2-7|TRBV9|few
TGTGCCAGCAGCGGCCCACAAGCGGGGGCGCAGTACTTC
CASSGPQAGAQYF
>NA|TRBJ1-2|TRBV20-1|NA
TGCAGTGCTAGGAGTAGTTATGGCTACACCTTC
CSARSSYGYTF